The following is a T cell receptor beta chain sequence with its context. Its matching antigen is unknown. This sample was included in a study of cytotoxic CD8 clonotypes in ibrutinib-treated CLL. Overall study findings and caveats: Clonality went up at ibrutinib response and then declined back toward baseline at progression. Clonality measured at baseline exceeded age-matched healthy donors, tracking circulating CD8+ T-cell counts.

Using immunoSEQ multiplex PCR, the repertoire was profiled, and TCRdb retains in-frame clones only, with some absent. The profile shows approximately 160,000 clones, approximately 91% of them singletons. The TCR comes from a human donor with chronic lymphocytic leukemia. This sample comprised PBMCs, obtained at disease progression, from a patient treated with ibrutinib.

Here the CDR3 reads CASSLRSGEVDTQYF. CDR3 DNA sequence: TGTGCCAGCAGCTTAAGGAGCGGGGAGGTGGATACGCAGTATTTT. This chain joins TRBV7-3 and TRBJ2-3, with 7 bases fitting TRBD2. Germline CDR1 is SGHTA and CDR2 is FQGTGA. The V and J ends lost 1 base and 6 bases, in that order; junction bases with no gene match: 7. This CDR3 contains 15 residues.